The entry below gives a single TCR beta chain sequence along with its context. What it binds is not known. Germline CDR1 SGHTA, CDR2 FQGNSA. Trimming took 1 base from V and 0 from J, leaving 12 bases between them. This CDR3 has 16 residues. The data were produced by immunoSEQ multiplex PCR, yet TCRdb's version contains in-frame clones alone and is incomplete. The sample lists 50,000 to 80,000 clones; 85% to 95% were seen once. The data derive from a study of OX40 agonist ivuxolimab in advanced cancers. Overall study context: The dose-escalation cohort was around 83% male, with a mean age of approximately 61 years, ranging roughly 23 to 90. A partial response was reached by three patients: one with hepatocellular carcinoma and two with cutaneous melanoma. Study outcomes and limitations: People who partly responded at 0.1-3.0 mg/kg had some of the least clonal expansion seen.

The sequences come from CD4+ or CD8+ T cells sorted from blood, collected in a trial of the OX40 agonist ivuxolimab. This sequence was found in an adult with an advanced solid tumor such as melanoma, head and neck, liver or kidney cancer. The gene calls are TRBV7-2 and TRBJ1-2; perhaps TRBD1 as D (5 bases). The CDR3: CASSLDIGATNYGYTF. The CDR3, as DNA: TGTGCCAGCAGCTTAGATATCGGGGCGACTAACTATGGCTACACCTTC.